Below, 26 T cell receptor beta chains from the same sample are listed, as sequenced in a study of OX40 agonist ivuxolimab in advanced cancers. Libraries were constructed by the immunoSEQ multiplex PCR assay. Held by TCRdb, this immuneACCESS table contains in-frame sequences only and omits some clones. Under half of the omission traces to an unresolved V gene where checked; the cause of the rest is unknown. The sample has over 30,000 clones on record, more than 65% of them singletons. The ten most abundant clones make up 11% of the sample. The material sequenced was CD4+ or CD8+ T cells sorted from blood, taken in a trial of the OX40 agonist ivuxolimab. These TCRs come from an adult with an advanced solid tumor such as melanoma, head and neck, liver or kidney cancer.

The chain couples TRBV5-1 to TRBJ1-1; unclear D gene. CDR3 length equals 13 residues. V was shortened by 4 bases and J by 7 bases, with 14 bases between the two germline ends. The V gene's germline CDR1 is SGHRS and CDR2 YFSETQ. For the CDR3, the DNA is TGCGCCAGCAGCCCGGAAGGGAACCTTGAAGCTTTCTTT. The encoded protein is CASSPEGNLEAFF.

The CDR3 reads CASSIGPENTEAFF. CDR3 sequence (DNA): TGTGCCAGCAGTATTGGACCAGAGAACACTGAAGCTTTCTTT. The chain is built from TRBV5-4 and TRBJ1-1; D is unclear. This CDR3 has 14 residues. Trimming shortened V by 5 bases and J by 1 base, and 12 bases separated the two germline ends. Germline assignment: CDR1 SGHNT and CDR2 YYREEE (reference sequence).

This chain's CDR3 is CAWATGTGIYEQYF. CDR3 nucleotide sequence: TGTGCCTGGGCTACCGGGACAGGGATCTACGAGCAGTACTTC. The J gene is TRBJ2-7, the V gene TRBV30, with 9 bases fitting TRBD1. V lost 5 bases to trimming and J lost 3 bases; unmatched junction nucleotides: 8. Looked up from germline, CDR1 is GTSNPN and CDR2 is SVGIG (reference sequence). This CDR3 comprises 14 residues.

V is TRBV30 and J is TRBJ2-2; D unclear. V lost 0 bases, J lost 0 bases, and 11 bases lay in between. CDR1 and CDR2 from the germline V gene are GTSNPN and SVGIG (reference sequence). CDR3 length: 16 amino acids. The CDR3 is CAWSVPISSNTGELFF. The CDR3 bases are TGTGCCTGGAGTGTGCCGATCTCCTCGAACACCGGGGAGCTGTTTTTT.

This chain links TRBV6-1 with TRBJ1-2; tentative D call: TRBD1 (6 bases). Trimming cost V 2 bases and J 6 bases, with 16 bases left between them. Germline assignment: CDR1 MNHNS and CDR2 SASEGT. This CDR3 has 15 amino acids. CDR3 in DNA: TGTGCCAGCAGTGAAACTCGATCGGGGGGCAATGGCTACACCTTC. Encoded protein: CASSETRSGGNGYTF.

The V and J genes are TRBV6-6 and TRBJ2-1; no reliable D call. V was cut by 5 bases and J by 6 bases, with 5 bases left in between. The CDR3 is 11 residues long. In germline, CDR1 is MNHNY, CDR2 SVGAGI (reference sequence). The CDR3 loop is CASSRPNEQFF. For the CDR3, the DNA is TGTGCCAGCAGTCGTCCCAATGAGCAGTTCTTC.

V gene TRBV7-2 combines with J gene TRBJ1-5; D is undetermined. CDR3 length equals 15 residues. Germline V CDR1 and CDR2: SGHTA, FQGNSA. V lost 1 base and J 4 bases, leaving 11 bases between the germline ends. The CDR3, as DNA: TGTGCCAGCAGCTTAGGTTTGAGTGGGAATCAGCCCCAGCATTTT. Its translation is CASSLGLSGNQPQHF.

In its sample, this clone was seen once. CDR3 coding DNA: TGTGCCAGCAGCGCCGCGGGGGTCCTTCAGCCCCAGCATTTT. Translated: CASSAAGVLQPQHF. The chain joins TRBV11-2 to TRBJ1-5; D possibly corresponds to TRBD1 (5 bases). Germline lookup yields CDR1 SGHAT and CDR2 FQNNGV. CDR3 length: 14 residues. V gave up 5 bases and J gave up 6 bases, with 14 bases separating them.

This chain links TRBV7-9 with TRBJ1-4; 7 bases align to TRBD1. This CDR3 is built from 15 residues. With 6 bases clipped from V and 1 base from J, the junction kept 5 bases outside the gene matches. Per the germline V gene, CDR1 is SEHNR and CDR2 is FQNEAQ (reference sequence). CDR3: CASRRQGKTNEKLFF. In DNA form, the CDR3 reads TGTGCCAGCAGGAGACAGGGAAAAACTAATGAAAAACTGTTTTTT.

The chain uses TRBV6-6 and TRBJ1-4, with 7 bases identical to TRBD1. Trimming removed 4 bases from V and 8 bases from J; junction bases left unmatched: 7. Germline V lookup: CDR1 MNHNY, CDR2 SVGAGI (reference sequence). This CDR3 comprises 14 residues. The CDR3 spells CASSSRGGEEKLFF. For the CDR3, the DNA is TGTGCCAGCAGTTCCCGAGGGGGCGAGGAAAAACTGTTTTTT.

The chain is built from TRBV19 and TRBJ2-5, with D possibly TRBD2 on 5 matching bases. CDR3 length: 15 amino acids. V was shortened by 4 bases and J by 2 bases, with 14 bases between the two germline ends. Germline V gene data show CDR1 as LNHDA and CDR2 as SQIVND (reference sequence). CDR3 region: CASSRGPGRQETQYF. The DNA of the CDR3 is TGTGCCAGTAGTAGGGGTCCGGGGAGACAAGAGACCCAGTACTTC.

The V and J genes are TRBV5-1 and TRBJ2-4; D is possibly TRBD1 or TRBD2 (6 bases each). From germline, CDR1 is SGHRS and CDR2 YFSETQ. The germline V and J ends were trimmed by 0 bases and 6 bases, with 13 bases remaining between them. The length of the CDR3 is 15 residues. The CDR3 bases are TGCGCCAGCAGCTTGGAGGGGGGCCACGGAAACATTCAGTACTTC. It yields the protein CASSLEGGHGNIQYF. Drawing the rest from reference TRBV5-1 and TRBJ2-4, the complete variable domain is KAGVTQTPRYLIKTRGQQVTLSCSPISGHRSVSWYQQTPGQGLQFLFEYFSETQRNKGNFPGRFSGRQFSNSRSEMNVSTLELGDSALYLCASSLEGGHGNIQYFGAGTRLSVL.

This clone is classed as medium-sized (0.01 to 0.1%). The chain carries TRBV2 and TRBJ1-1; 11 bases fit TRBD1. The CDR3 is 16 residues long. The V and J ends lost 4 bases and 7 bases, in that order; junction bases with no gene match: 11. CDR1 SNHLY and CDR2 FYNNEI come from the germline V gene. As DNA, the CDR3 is TGTGCCAGCAGTGGGGACAGGGGGTTCCGAAGTAATGAAGCTTTCTTT. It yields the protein CASSGDRGFRSNEAFF.

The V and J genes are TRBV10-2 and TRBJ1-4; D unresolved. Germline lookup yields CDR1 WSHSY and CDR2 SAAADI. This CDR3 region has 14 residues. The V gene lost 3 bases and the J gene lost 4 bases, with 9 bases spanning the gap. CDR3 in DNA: TGCGCCAGCAGTGAAGAAGTGTTTAATGAAAAACTGTTTTTT. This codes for CASSEEVFNEKLFF.

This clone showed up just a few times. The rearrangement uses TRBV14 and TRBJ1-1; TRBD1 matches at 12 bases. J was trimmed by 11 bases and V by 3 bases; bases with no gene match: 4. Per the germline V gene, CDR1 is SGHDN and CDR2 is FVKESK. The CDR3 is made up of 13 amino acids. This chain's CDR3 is CASSHRDRGQAFF. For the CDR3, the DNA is TGTGCCAGCAGCCACCGGGACAGGGGGCAGGCTTTCTTT. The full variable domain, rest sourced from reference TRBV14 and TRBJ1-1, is EAGVTQFPSHSVIEKGQTVTLRCDPISGHDNLYWYRRVMGKEIKFLLHFVKESKQDESGMPNNRFLAERTGGTYSTLKVQPAELEDSGVYFCASSHRDRGQAFFGQGTRLTVV.

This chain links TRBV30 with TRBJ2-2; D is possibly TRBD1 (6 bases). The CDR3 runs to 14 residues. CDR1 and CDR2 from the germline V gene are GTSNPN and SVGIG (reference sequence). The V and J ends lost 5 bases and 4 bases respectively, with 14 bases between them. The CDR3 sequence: CAWEQGNGTGELFF. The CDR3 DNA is TGTGCCTGGGAGCAGGGGAATGGCACCGGGGAGCTGTTTTTT.

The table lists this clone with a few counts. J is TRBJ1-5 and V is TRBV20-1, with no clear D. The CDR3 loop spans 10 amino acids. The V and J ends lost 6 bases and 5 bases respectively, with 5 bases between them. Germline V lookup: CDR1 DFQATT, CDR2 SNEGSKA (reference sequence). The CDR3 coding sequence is TGCAGTGCCGGTTATCAGCCCCAGCATTTT. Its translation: CSAGYQPQHF.

The CDR3 region is CASSRDLRTDTQYF. The CDR3 coding sequence is TGCGCCAGCAGTAGAGACCTCAGGACAGATACGCAGTATTTT. V gene TRBV10-2 combines with J gene TRBJ2-3; no clear D gene. V was clipped by 5 bases and J by 3 bases, with 12 bases between them. Germline CDR1 WSHSY, CDR2 SAAADI. The CDR3 is 14 residues long.

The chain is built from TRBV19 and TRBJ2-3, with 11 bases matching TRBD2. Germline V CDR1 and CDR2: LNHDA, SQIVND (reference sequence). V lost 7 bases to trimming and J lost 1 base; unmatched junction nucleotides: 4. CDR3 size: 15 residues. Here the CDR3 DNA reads TGTGCCAGTACCCTACTAGCGGGGGGCACAGATACGCAGTATTTT. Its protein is CASTLLAGGTDTQYF.

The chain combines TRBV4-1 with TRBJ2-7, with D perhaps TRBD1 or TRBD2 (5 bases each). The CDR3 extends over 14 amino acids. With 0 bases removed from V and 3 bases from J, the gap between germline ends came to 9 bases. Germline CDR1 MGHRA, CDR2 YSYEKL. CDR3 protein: CASSQDGGFYEQYF. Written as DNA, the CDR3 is TGCGCCAGCAGCCAAGATGGGGGTTTCTACGAGCAGTACTTC.

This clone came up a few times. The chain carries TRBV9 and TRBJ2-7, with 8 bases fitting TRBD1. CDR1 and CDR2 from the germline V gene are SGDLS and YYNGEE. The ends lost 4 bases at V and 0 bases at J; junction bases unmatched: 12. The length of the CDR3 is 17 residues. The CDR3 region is CASSPRDRLISSYEQYF. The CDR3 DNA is TGTGCCAGCAGCCCCCGGGACAGGCTGATTAGCTCCTACGAGCAGTACTTC.

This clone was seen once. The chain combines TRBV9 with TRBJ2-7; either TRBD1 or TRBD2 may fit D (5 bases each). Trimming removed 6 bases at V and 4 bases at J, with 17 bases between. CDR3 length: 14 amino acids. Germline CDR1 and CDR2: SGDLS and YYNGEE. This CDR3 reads CASNQAPGPYEQYF. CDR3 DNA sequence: TGTGCCAGCAACCAAGCCCCGGGACCTTACGAGCAGTACTTC.

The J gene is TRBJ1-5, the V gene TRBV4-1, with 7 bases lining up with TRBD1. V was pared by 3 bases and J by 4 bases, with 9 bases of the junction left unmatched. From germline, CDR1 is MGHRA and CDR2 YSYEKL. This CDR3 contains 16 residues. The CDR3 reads CASSHVGQAGNQPQHF. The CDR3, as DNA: TGCGCCAGCAGCCACGTCGGACAGGCAGGAAATCAGCCCCAGCATTTT.

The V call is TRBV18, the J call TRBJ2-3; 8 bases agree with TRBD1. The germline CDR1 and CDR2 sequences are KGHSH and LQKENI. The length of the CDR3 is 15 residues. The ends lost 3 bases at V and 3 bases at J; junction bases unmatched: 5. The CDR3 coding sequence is TGTGCCAGCTCACCCGGACAGGGAAAAACAGATACGCAGTATTTT. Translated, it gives CASSPGQGKTDTQYF.

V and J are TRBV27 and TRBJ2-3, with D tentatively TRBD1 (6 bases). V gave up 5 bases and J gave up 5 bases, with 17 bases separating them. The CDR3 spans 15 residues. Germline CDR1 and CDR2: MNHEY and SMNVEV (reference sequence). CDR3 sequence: CASSIRDNWVDTQYF. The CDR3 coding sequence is TGTGCCAGCAGTATACGGGACAACTGGGTAGATACGCAGTATTTT.

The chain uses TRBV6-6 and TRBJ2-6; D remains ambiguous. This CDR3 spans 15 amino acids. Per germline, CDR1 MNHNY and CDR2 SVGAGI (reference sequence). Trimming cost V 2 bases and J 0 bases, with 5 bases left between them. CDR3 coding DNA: TGTGCCAGCAGTTACGGTGTCTCTGGGGCCAACGTCCTGACTTTC. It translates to CASSYGVSGANVLTF.